These 5 T cell receptor beta chains came from one sample sequenced in a study of T cell responses to AZD1222 COVID-19 vaccine. TCRdb's copy holds only in-frame clones and misses some; the assay was immunoSEQ multiplex PCR. Among around 190,000 clones, around nine tenths were seen once, and the ten largest hold more than 0.4%. The material sequenced was peripheral blood, taken on day 0 of AZD1222 vaccination. Every receptor here comes from an adult in good health.

The CDR3 protein is CASTSRGDTEAFF. DNA of the CDR3: TGCGCCAGCACCTCGAGAGGGGACACTGAAGCTTTCTTT. The chain uses TRBV10-1 and TRBJ1-1, with D possibly TRBD1 on 5 matching bases. The CDR3 covers 13 residues. Germline CDR1 WNHNN, CDR2 SYGVQD (reference sequence). The V gene lost 7 bases and the J gene lost 3 bases, with 12 bases spanning the gap.

This chain connects TRBV28 to TRBJ1-1; D unclear. Germline CDR1 and CDR2: MDHEN and SYDVKM. The CDR3 totals 13 residues. The V gene lost 10 bases and the J gene lost 0 bases, with 12 bases spanning the gap. CDR3 loop: CATGIFLNTEAFF. CDR3 in DNA: TGTGCCACCGGGATCTTTTTGAACACTGAAGCTTTCTTT. Drawing the rest from reference TRBV28 and TRBJ1-1, the complete variable domain is DVKVTQSSRYLVKRTGEKVFLECVQDMDHENMFWYRQDPGLGLRLIYFSYDVKMKEKGDIPEGYSVSREKKERFSLILESASTNQTSMYLCATGIFLNTEAFFGQGTRLTVV.

V gene TRBV21-1 combines with J gene TRBJ1-2; TRBD1, as called in the table, went unchecked against the DNA. TRBV21-1 is a pseudogene segment. The CDR3 spans 15 residues. CDR3 loop: CASSKFDRERYGYTF. The CDR3 bases are TGTGCCAGCAGCAAATTTGACAGAGAGAGATATGGCTACACCTTC.

This clone occurred once. This chain joins TRBV5-1 and TRBJ2-7; the match to TRBD2 covers 12 bases. V lost 1 base to trimming and J lost 7 bases; unmatched junction nucleotides: 3. CDR1 and CDR2 from the germline V gene are SGHRS and YFSETQ. This CDR3 is 14 amino acids long. The CDR3 region has the DNA TGCGCCAGCAGCTTGCGACTAGCGGGAGATGAGCAGTACTTC. Residues: CASSLRLAGDEQYF.

The chain combines TRBV30 with TRBJ1-2; perhaps TRBD1 as D (5 bases). The V gene lost 0 bases and the J gene lost 5 bases, with 10 bases spanning the gap. Looked up from germline, CDR1 is GTSNPN and CDR2 is SVGIG (reference sequence). The CDR3 covers 13 residues. The CDR3 sequence: CAWSVGGVYGYTF. Here the CDR3 DNA reads TGTGCCTGGAGTGTTGGAGGGGTTTATGGCTACACCTTC.